This T cell receptor beta chain was captured by sequencing in a study of T-cell reconstitution after alpha-beta-depleted transplantation in children. The CDR3 is 19 amino acids. Germline values: CDR1 LNHNV, CDR2 YYDKDF (reference sequence). After removal of 0 bases from V and 2 bases from J, the junction contained 13 bases not matched to a gene. A note on this clonotype: What it recognizes is unknown.

Unique molecular identifiers were built into the TCRbeta library. TCRdb re-analysed the PCR reads in MiXCR, keeping a single row per CDR3 protein. The table includes some 350,000 distinct CDR3 sequences, 15% to 20% detected once. Study outcomes and limitations: Reportedly, only several hundred clones from non-depleted graft cells drove alpha-beta T-cell counts at about two months.

This clonotype was sampled from a male patient aged 2 to 9 who had a stem cell transplant for acute lymphoblastic leukemia, so the T cells may come from the graft donor. The chain employs TRBV15 and TRBJ2-3; 8 nucleotides line up with TRBD1. The source material was PBMCs, mostly from graft donor cells, sampled 360 days after TCRalphabeta/CD19-depleted stem cell transplant. The CDR3 coding sequence is TGTGCCACCAGCAGAGATTTGTTTGCTGGACAGGGACCCACAGATACGCAGTATTTT. Encoded protein: CATSRDLFAGQGPTDTQYF.